The entry below gives a single T cell receptor (beta chain) sequence along with its context. Its target is unknown. This sample is drawn from a study of T cells in Graves' hyperthyroidism and ophthalmopathy. Study at large: Pretreatment peripheral blood was obtained at initial diagnosis. General study results and limits: Ophthalmopathy and stable hyperthyroidism were separated by a 13 V-J model.

The diagnoses drew upon clinical symptoms, serum thyroxine and TRAb, thyroid ultrasound and orbital computed tomography. The CDR3 is made up of 14 amino acids. V lost 3 bases to trimming and J lost 3 bases, with 14 bases between them. The germline gives CDR1 GTSNPN, CDR2 SVGIG (reference sequence). The CDR3 regions of TCR beta were amplified from RNA transcripts. The TCR CDR3 first-round RT-PCR relied on the HTBI primer set. TCRdb redid the calling of the multiplex PCR reads with MiXCR, one entry per CDR3 protein. The data contain 300,000 or so distinct CDR3 sequences, around 17% of them singletons. Material for sequencing was blood. The rearrangement uses TRBV30 and TRBJ1-2; a weak D match, TRBD1 (5 bases). The clonotype was recovered from a young man with Graves' hyperthyroidism. CDR3 coding DNA: TGTGCCTGGAGCCTGGGGGTTGCAGACTATGGCTACACCTTC. The encoded protein is CAWSLGVADYGYTF.